This record looks at one TCR beta chain sequence and its context. The antigen is unknown. Germline values: CDR1 MNHEY, CDR2 SVGAGI. The CDR3 covers 12 residues. The J segment lost 5 bases and the V segment lost 8 bases, leaving 5 bases of the junction unmatched. This record belongs to a study of beta chain features in type 1 diabetes. Investigators reverse transcribed all isolated RNA, so they sequenced expressed TCRB transcripts. Assay: immunoSEQ multiplex PCR; the TCRdb copy retains only in-frame clones and omits some. The sample includes 640,000 or so clones, about an eighth seen only once; the top ten take less than 0.025%. General study results and limits: Researchers reported that naive, central memory and Treg TCRB repertoires appeared more similar in patients than in healthy donors. TCRB CDR3 length was moderately but significantly reduced in all four CD4+ subsets of Type 1 diabetes patients. Fewer junction insertions and more nucleotide deletions appeared in type 1 diabetes patients.

This chain links TRBV6-5 with TRBJ1-1; 7 bases fit TRBD1. This TCR was sampled from a man aged 18 to 35 with type 1 diabetes. Source material: naive CD4+ T cells from blood. CDR3 bases: TGTGCCAGCTACGACAGGGTAACTGAAGCTTTCTTT. Protein: CASYDRVTEAFF.